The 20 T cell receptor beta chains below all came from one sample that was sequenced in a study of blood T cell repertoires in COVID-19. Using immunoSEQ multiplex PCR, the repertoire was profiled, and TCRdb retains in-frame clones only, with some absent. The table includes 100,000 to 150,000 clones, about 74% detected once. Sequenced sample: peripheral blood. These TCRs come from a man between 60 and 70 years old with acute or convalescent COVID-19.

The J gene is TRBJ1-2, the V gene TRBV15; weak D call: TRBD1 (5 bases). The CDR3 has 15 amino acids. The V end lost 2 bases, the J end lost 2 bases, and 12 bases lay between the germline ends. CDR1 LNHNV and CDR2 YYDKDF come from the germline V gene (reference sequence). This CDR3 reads CATSRNPGGNYGYTF. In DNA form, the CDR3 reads TGTGCCACCAGCAGAAACCCCGGGGGAAACTATGGCTACACCTTC.

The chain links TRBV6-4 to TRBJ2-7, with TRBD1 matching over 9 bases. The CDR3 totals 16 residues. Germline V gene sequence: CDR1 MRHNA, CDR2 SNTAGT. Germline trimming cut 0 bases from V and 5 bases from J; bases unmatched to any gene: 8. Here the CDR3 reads CASSDSVGTGRNEQYF. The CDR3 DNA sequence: TGTGCCAGCAGTGACTCGGTCGGGACAGGGAGGAACGAGCAGTACTTC.

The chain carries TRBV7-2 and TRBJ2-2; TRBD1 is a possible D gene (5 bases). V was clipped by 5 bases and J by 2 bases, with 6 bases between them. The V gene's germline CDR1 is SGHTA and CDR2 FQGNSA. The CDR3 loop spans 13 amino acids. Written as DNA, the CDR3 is TGTGCCAGCAGCCGGACAAACACCGGGGAGCTGTTTTTT. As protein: CASSRTNTGELFF.

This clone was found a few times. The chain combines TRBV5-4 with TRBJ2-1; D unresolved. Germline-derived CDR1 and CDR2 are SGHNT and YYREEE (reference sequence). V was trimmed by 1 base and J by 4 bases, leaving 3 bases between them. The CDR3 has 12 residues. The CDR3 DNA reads TGTGCCAGCAGCTTGCCGTACAATGAGCAGTTCTTC. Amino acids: CASSLPYNEQFF.

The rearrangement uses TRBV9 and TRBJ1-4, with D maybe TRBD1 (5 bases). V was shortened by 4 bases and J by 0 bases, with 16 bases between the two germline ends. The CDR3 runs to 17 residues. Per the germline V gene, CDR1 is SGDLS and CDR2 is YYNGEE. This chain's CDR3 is CASSSKWGGATNEKLFF. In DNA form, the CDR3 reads TGTGCCAGCAGCTCCAAATGGGGGGGAGCAACTAATGAAAAACTGTTTTTT.

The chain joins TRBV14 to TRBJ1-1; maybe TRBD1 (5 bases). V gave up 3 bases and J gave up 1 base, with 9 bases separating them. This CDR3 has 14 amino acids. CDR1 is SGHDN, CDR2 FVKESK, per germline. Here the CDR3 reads CASSQYGGNTEAFF. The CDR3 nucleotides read TGTGCCAGCAGCCAGTACGGGGGGAACACTGAAGCTTTCTTT.

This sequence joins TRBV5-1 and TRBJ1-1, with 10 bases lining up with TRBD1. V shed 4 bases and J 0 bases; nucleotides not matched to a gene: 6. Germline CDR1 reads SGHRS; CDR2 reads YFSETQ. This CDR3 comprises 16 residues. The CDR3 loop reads CASSLGTGALNTEAFF. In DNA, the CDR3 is TGCGCCAGCAGCCTAGGGACAGGGGCCTTGAACACTGAAGCTTTCTTT.

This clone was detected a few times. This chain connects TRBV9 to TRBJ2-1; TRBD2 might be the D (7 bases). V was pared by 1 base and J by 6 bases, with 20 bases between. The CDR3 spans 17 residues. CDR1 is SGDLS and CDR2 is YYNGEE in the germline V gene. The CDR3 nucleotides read TGTGCCAGCAGCGTAATATCCGGGGGGCTAGCGTCCAATGAGCAGTTCTTC. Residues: CASSVISGGLASNEQFF.

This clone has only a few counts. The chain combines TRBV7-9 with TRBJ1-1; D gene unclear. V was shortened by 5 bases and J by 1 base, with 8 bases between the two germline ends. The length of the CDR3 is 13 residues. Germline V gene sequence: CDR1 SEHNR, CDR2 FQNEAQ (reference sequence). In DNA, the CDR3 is TGTGCCAGCAGCACAATCACGAACACTGAAGCTTTCTTT. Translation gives CASSTITNTEAFF.

The CDR3 region is CASSIERRYNSPLHF. Here the CDR3 DNA reads TGTGCCAGTAGTATAGAGCGGCGCTATAATTCACCCCTCCACTTT. The rearrangement uses TRBV19 and TRBJ1-6; D not resolved. Trimming stripped 0 bases from V and 3 bases from J, with 6 bases between. This CDR3 contains 15 residues. Germline V gene sequence: CDR1 LNHDA, CDR2 SQIVND (reference sequence).

The CDR3 DNA is TGCGCCAGCAGCTTGGGAGGGGGCAGGGAGCCCCAGCATTTT. As protein: CASSLGGGREPQHF. The rearrangement uses TRBV5-1 and TRBJ1-5; 7 bases are a match to TRBD1. Germline CDR1 reads SGHRS; CDR2 reads YFSETQ. Losses at the gene ends were 0 bases for V and 8 bases for J; bases not matched to a gene: 5. This CDR3 is built from 14 residues.

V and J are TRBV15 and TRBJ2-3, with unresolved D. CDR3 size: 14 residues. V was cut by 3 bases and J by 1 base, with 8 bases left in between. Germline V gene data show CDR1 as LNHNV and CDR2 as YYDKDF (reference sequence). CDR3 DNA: TGTGCCACCAGCAGCAGGATAGGCACAGATACGCAGTATTTT. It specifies CATSSRIGTDTQYF.

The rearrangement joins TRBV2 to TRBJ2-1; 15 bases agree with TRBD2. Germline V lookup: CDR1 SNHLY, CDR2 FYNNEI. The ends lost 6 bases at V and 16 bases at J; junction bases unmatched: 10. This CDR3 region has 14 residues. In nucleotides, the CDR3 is TGTGCCAGCAGGCCCGGGACTAGCGGGGGGCCCGCCTTCTTC. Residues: CASRPGTSGGPAFF. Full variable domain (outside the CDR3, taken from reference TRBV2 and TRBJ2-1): EPEVTQTPSHQVTQMGQEVILRCVPISNHLYFYWYRQILGQKVEFLVSFYNNEISEKSEIFDDQFSVERPDGSNFTLKIRSTKLEDSAMYFCASRPGTSGGPAFFGPGTRLTVL.

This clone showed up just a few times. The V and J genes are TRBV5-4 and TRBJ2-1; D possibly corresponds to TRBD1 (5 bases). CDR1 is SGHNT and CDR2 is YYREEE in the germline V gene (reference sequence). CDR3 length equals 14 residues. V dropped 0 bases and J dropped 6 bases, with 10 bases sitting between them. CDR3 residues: CASSLDVGANEQFF. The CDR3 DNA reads TGTGCCAGCAGCTTGGACGTTGGGGCCAATGAGCAGTTCTTC. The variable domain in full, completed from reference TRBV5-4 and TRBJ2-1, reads ETGVTQSPTHLIKTRGQQVTLRCSSQSGHNTVSWYQQALGQGPQFIFQYYREEENGRGNFPPRFSGLQFPNYSSELNVNALELDDSALYLCASSLDVGANEQFFGPGTRLTVL.

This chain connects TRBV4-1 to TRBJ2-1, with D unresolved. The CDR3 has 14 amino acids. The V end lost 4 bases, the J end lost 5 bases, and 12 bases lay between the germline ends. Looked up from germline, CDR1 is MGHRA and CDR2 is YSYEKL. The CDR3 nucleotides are TGCGCCAGCAGCCGACTCAGCCACGACAATGAGCAGTTCTTC. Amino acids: CASSRLSHDNEQFF.

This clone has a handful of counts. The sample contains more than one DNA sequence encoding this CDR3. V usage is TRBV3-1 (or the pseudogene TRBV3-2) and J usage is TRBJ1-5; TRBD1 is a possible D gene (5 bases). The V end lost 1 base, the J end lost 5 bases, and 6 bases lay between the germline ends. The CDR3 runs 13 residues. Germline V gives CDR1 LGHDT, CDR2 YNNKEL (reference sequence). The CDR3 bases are TGTGCCAGCAGCCAAGGGGGGGATCAGCCCCAGCATTTT. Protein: CASSQGGDQPQHF.

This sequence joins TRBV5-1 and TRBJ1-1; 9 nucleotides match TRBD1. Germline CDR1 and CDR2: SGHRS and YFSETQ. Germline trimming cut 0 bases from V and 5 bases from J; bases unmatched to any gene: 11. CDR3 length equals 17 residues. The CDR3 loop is CASSLAGAGTGKTEAFF. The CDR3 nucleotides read TGCGCCAGCAGCTTGGCGGGGGCCGGGACAGGGAAGACTGAAGCTTTCTTT.

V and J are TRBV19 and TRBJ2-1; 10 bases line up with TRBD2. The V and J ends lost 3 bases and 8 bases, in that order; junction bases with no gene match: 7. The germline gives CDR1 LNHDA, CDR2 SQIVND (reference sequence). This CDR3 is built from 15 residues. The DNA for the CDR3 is TGTGCCAGTAGTATCCAGCGGGGGGGCGGCGATGAGCAGTTCTTC. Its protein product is CASSIQRGGGDEQFF.

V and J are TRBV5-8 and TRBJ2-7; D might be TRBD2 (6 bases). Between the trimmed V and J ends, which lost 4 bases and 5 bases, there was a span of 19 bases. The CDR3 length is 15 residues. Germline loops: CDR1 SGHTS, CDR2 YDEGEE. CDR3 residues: CASSQRDFLRDEQYF. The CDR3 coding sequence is TGTGCCAGCAGCCAAAGGGACTTCCTCCGGGACGAGCAGTACTTC.

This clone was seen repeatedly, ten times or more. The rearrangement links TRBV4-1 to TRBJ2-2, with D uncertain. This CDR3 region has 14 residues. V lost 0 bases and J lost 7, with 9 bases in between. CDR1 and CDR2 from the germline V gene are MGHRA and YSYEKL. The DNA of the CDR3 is TGCGCCAGCAGCCAAGATCGAGGCGTCGGGGAGCTGTTTTTT. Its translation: CASSQDRGVGELFF.